This T cell receptor beta chain is drawn from a study of T cell repertoires in cytomegalovirus infection (dated by TCRdb to 2018 to 2020). About the full investigation: Alongside well-studied HLA-B-restricted epitopes, the peptide stimulations were aimed at recently identified HLA-C-restricted CMV epitopes, whose presentation resists viral immunomodulation. Because public TCR beta signatures pointed to carriage of CMV infection together with the matching HLA type, the HLA type of each donor mattered for the analysis.

The instrument was an Illumina HiSeq 1500. The raw public data were reprocessed by TCRdb itself: fastp quality trimming at Q25, MiXCR clonotype calling, in-frame beta chains only. CDR3 protein sequences are deduplicated, and each keeps its most common genes and DNA. The sample table lists 700,000 to 850,000 distinct CDR3 sequences, 30% to 35% of them with a count of one. The ten largest clones represent around 11% of the sample. The germline V gene encodes CDR1 SGHAT and CDR2 FQNNGV. Trimming accounts for 5 bases at V and 4 bases at J, while the number of junction bases matched to no gene is 6. From cysteine to phenylalanine, the CDR3 is 15 amino acids long. Only the CDR3 region is kept as DNA, spanning 45 bases read in frame from base 1. Overall study outcomes, separate from this receptor: In both this cohort and an independent 352-donor cohort, the cumulative frequency of public TCR beta family members distinguished carriers of CMV infection plus the relevant HLA type. In the ex vivo response, HLA-C-restricted CMV-specific TCR beta clonotypes were dominant, and in two of eight donors the single most frequent clonotype came from this HLA-C-restricted group.

The treatment or condition label, as the study defines it: in vitro stimulation with specific CMV peptide epitopes to enrich CMV-specific T cells. Regarding this clonotype: Which antigen it targets is not known. No much larger clone is present one base from it, and per-base qualities are unavailable.

The source material was cultured CD8+ T cells from PBMCs, sampled from culture after CMV antigen stimulation. Here the chain combines TRBV11-2 and TRBJ2-1, with TRBD2 identical over 9 junction bases. This clonotype originated in a human donor in good health (CMV status not recorded). Some clones in this sample may be carry-over from other donors' samples. The CDR3 region has the sequence CASSSERGEYNEQFF. The nucleotide sequence reads TGTGCCAGCAGCAGCGAGCGGGGGGAATACAATGAGCAGTTCTTC.